The following is a T cell receptor beta chain sequence with its context. The data originate from a study of blood T cell repertoires in COVID-19. Background on the study: The United States, Italy and Spain were the sources of the acute and convalescent COVID-19 samples. PBMCs, B-cell-depleted T cells, or T cells were the source of the cDNA or gDNA that made up the material.

Original analysis: Reference gene primers were amplified, and this amplification served to estimate nucleated cell counts. This table comes from immunoSEQ multiplex PCR, and its TCRdb copy is limited to in-frame clones, with some not included. From that table come the V and J calls and clone size; the DNA was used to work out D and trimming. The profile shows some 220,000 clones, 65% to 85% of them singletons. The clonotype comes from a human donor in a cohort sampled during active COVID-19. Sequencing input: peripheral blood.

The DNA for the CDR3 is TGTGCCAGCAACAGAGCGGGGGCCGAGGGGGAGACCCAGTACTTC. This encodes CASNRAGAEGETQYF. This chain connects TRBV3-1 (or the pseudogene TRBV3-2) to TRBJ2-5; 8 positions match TRBD2. Trimming cost V 7 bases and J 5 bases; bases outside gene matches: 12. The CDR3 is 15 residues long. Germline V gene sequence: CDR1 LGHDT, CDR2 YNNKEL (reference sequence).